Listed below are T cell receptor beta chains from one sample, sequenced in a study of blood T cell repertoires in COVID-19. Clones were sequenced by immunoSEQ multiplex PCR, and TCRdb holds only the in-frame ones, with some missing. The data hold approximately 200,000 clones, with 83% observed a single time. The sequencing input was peripheral blood. Receptors originate from a woman aged 50 to 65 with acute or convalescent COVID-19. The CDR3 runs from the conserved cysteine through the conserved F or W.

TRBJ2-1 | TRBV7-9 | CASSLRRKAGPYNEQFF
TRBJ1-4 | TRBV28 | CASSPGAGGEKLFF
TRBJ2-3 | TRBV5-1 | CASSSGQRTDTQYF
TRBJ1-2 | TRBV10-3 | CATMTGQGAGGYTF
TRBJ2-1 | TRBV18 | CASSPFKLRDRGSEQFF
TRBJ2-1 | TRBV7-7 | CASSLALSSYNEQFF
TRBJ1-2 | TRBV5-6 | CASRGLQGAQGYTF
TRBJ1-1 | TRBV28 | CASSLLVGGMNTEAFF
TRBJ2-2 | TRBV19 | CASSIRDRGHGELFF
TRBJ1-2 | TRBV4-1 | CASSQDRTYLDYGYTF
TRBJ2-2 | TRBV3-1/TRBV3-2 | CASSQDTLNTGELFF